These 17 T cell receptor beta chains share one sample of origin, sequenced in a study of shared clonotypes between healthy human individuals. Generated by immunoSEQ multiplex PCR, the TCRdb table keeps only in-frame clones and is missing some. The sample includes about 490,000 clones, about 82% of them seen just once. Sequenced sample: PBMCs. These receptors were obtained from a woman aged 35 to 49 in good health. Some clones in this sample may be carry-over from other donors' samples.

The gene calls are TRBV5-1 and TRBJ2-7, with 7 positions matching TRBD1. CDR1 is SGHRS, CDR2 YFSETQ, per germline. CDR3 length: 14 amino acids. With V trimmed by 2 bases and J by 4 bases, 6 bases remained unmatched. CDR3 sequence: CASSFRDSGYEQYF. CDR3 DNA sequence: TGCGCCAGCAGCTTCCGGGACAGTGGGTACGAGCAGTACTTC.

This chain joins TRBV2 and TRBJ1-2; D perhaps matches TRBD1 (5 bases). Trimming took 7 bases from V and 4 from J, leaving 13 bases between them. Germline V lookup: CDR1 SNHLY, CDR2 FYNNEI. The CDR3 length is 13 residues. Here the CDR3 reads CASIEAGRYGYTF. DNA of the CDR3: TGTGCCAGCATAGAGGCGGGACGCTATGGCTACACCTTC.

V is TRBV5-4 and J is TRBJ2-5; unclear D gene. The CDR3 has 13 residues. The ends were cut back, 1 base at V and 2 bases at J, with 6 bases in the middle. The germline V gene has CDR1 SGHNT and CDR2 YYREEE (reference sequence). The CDR3 here is CASSLSQQETQYF. The CDR3, as DNA: TGTGCCAGCAGCTTGTCACAGCAAGAGACCCAGTACTTC.

Comment on this clone: Other DNA variants within this sample encode the same CDR3. This CDR3 reads CASSPGTGGDPEAFF. CDR3 nucleotide sequence: TGCGCCAGCAGCCCTGGGACAGGGGGCGACCCTGAAGCTTTCTTT. The V call is TRBV5-1, the J call TRBJ1-1; 12 positions agree with TRBD1. The length of the CDR3 is 15 residues. Germline V CDR1 and CDR2: SGHRS, YFSETQ. J was trimmed by 6 bases and V by 4 bases; bases with no gene match: 7.

The rearrangement joins TRBV15 to TRBJ2-6; tentative D call: TRBD1 (5 bases). V dropped 3 bases and J dropped 0 bases, with 6 bases sitting between them. This CDR3 comprises 15 residues. Germline lookup yields CDR1 LNHNV and CDR2 YYDKDF (reference sequence). The CDR3 sequence is CATSSDSSGANVLTF. The CDR3 nucleotides read TGTGCCACCAGCAGTGACAGCTCTGGGGCCAACGTCCTGACTTTC.

The CDR3 spells CATSRVRTGLAGGLQSDEQFF. The CDR3 DNA is TGTGCCACCAGCAGAGTGCGGACGGGACTAGCGGGAGGGCTCCAATCGGATGAGCAGTTCTTC. The V gene is TRBV15, the J gene TRBJ2-1, with 16 bases fitting TRBD2. The CDR3 totals 21 residues. The trim removed 1 base at V and 8 bases at J, leaving 17 bases unmatched. From germline, CDR1 is LNHNV and CDR2 YYDKDF (reference sequence).

J is TRBJ1-2 and V is TRBV19; the match to TRBD1 covers 10 bases. The CDR3 totals 18 residues. Trimming cost V 1 base and J 7 bases; bases outside gene matches: 15. Germline CDR1 reads LNHDA; CDR2 reads SQIVND (reference sequence). In DNA, the CDR3 is TGTGCCAGTAGTATAGTTGTCGGGACAGGGGAAATAAAGGGTGGCTACACCTTC. Amino acid sequence: CASSIVVGTGEIKGGYTF.

A note on this clone: This may stem from a read error, because a much larger clone lies one nucleotide away. This chain joins TRBV10-3 and TRBJ2-2; D possibly corresponds to TRBD1 (5 bases). Between the trimmed V and J ends, which lost 10 bases and 4 bases, there was a span of 13 bases. There are 13 residues in the CDR3. Germline loops: CDR1 ENHRY, CDR2 SYGVKD. The CDR3: CATGAQITGELFF. The CDR3 nucleotides read TGTGCCACTGGGGCACAAATCACCGGGGAGCTGTTTTTT.

The chain employs TRBV7-2 and TRBJ1-2; tentative D call: TRBD1 (6 bases). Germline assignment: CDR1 SGHTA and CDR2 FQGNSA. V was cut by 5 bases and J by 4 bases, with 11 bases left in between. This CDR3 has 13 residues. The CDR3 loop is CASSVTGFYGYTF. The CDR3 nucleotides are TGTGCCAGCAGCGTTACAGGGTTCTATGGCTACACCTTC. Variable domain in full (rest from reference TRBV7-2 and TRBJ1-2): GAGVSQSPSNKVTEKGKDVELRCDPISGHTALYWYRQSLGQGLEFLIYFQGNSAPDKSGLPSDRFSAERTGGSVSTLTIQRTQQEDSAVYLCASSVTGFYGYTFGSGTRLTVV.

The rearrangement joins TRBV7-6 to TRBJ1-3; a possible D gene is TRBD1 (6 bases). This CDR3 has 20 amino acids. Between the trimmed V and J ends, which lost 5 bases and 0 bases, there was a span of 26 bases. Germline CDR1 reads SGHVS; CDR2 reads FNYEAQ. Written as DNA, the CDR3 is TGTGCCAGCAGCCCAGTCGTGGACAGCCCACCCTTGGACTCTGGAAACACCATATATTTT. Translated, it gives CASSPVVDSPPLDSGNTIYF.

This chain links TRBV6-6 with TRBJ2-7; D gene unclear. The length of the CDR3 is 12 residues. Germline V CDR1 and CDR2: MNHNY, SVGAGI (reference sequence). V was cut by 6 bases and J by 6 bases, with 12 bases left in between. The CDR3 nucleotides read TGTGCCAGCAGCTCAACTGGGCGCGAGCAGTACTTC. Translated, it gives CASSSTGREQYF.

The J gene is TRBJ2-3, the V gene TRBV29-1; no clear D. V lost 3 bases and J 1 base, leaving 11 bases between the germline ends. The CDR3 runs to 14 residues. Germline V gives CDR1 SQVTM, CDR2 ANQGSEA. The CDR3 protein is CSVDFPLGTDTQYF. The CDR3 region has the DNA TGCAGCGTTGATTTCCCCCTAGGCACAGATACGCAGTATTTT.

The chain couples TRBV19 to TRBJ2-1, with 15 bases matching TRBD2. V dropped 3 bases and J dropped 2; count of bases not matched to a gene: 14. This CDR3 spans 21 amino acids. Germline values: CDR1 LNHDA, CDR2 SQIVND (reference sequence). CDR3 sequence (DNA): TGTGCCAGTAGTATGGGGACTAGCGGGAGGACTTCCCATAATACCTACAATGAGCAGTTCTTC. Residues: CASSMGTSGRTSHNTYNEQFF.

The V gene is TRBV7-8, the J gene TRBJ2-5; D unresolved. Germline V lookup: CDR1 SGHVS, CDR2 FQNEAQ. V was clipped by 5 bases and J by 0 bases, with 13 bases between them. The CDR3 is made up of 15 amino acids. As DNA, the CDR3 is TGTGCCAGCAGCCAGAAGCCCCGGGACCAAGAGACCCAGTACTTC. Residues: CASSQKPRDQETQYF.

The rearrangement uses TRBV5-5 and TRBJ2-5, with D possibly being TRBD2 (6 bases). The CDR3 is made up of 14 amino acids. Germline V gene sequence: CDR1 SGHKS, CDR2 YYEKEE (reference sequence). V lost 3 bases to trimming and J lost 4 bases, with 13 bases between them. The CDR3 here is CASSSPREVETQYF. The CDR3 DNA follows: TGTGCCAGCAGCTCACCCAGGGAGGTAGAGACCCAGTACTTC.

The genes are TRBV7-2 and TRBJ2-1; TRBD2 aligns across 9 bases. The J segment lost 2 bases and the V segment lost 4 bases, leaving 12 bases of the junction unmatched. The CDR3 covers 18 residues. Germline CDR1 SGHTA, CDR2 FQGNSA. In nucleotides, the CDR3 is TGTGCCAGCAGCTCGCTCCCGGGGGGCGGGAGGGCCTACAATGAGCAGTTCTTC. Residues: CASSSLPGGGRAYNEQFF.

The J gene is TRBJ2-7, the V gene TRBV6-9; D is possibly TRBD2 (5 bases). V was pared by 6 bases and J by 1 base, with 16 bases between. CDR1 is MNHGY, CDR2 SVAAGI, per germline. CDR3 length: 15 residues. The CDR3 here is CASSVSTDSSYEQYF. In DNA, the CDR3 is TGTGCCAGCAGCGTCTCTACGGACTCATCCTACGAGCAGTACTTC.